Presented here are 25 T cell receptor beta chains from one specimen sequenced in a study of Ad26.COV2.S vaccination and SARS-CoV-2 variants. Treatment in this sample: over 15 received Ad26.COV2.S at low or high dose, single or two shots; about 5 received placebo; per-sample allocation not given. It was on day 63 after the first vaccine or placebo injection that samples were taken. Sequencing was performed with immunoSEQ multiplex PCR; in TCRdb, only in-frame clones are kept and a portion is missing. The sample includes over 350,000 clones, 75% to 90% of them seen just once. This material consisted of peripheral blood, taken in a trial of Ad26.COV2.S vaccine versus placebo. The receptors originated from a person aged 18 to 65 who received the Ad26.COV2.S COVID-19 vaccine or a placebo.

This clone was found a few times. The gene calls are TRBV30 and TRBJ1-1; D may be TRBD1 (6 bases). Trimming stripped 0 bases from V and 1 base from J, with 9 bases between. From germline, CDR1 is GTSNPN and CDR2 SVGIG (reference sequence). CDR3 length: 14 residues. The CDR3 nucleotides read TGTGCCTGGAGTGTGGGCAGGGGGAACACTGAAGCTTTCTTT. Translating it yields CAWSVGRGNTEAFF.

This chain connects TRBV6-1 to TRBJ2-5; 9 bases line up with TRBD2. J lost 2 bases, V lost 3 bases, and 4 bases had no gene match. CDR1 and CDR2 (germline): MNHNS, SASEGT. The CDR3 has 15 residues. The CDR3 is CASSDLSGGQETQYF. For the CDR3, the DNA is TGTGCCAGCAGTGACCTTAGCGGGGGACAAGAGACCCAGTACTTC.

V gene TRBV28 combines with J gene TRBJ1-1, with a possible D match to TRBD1 (5 bases). There are 15 residues in the CDR3. Trimming cost V 4 bases and J 5 bases, with 17 bases left between them. Germline CDR1 is MDHEN and CDR2 is SYDVKM. The CDR3 nucleotides are TGTGCCAGCAGTTCTTTGGCCAGGGTGGCAACTGAAGCTTTCTTT. As protein: CASSSLARVATEAFF.

This clone has only a few counts. V and J are TRBV29-1 and TRBJ2-7, with D uncertain. CDR1 is SQVTM and CDR2 is ANQGSEA in the germline V gene. The V and J ends lost 4 bases and 2 bases respectively, with 12 bases between them. There are 13 residues in the CDR3. This chain's CDR3 is CSVGAEGTYEQYF. DNA of the CDR3: TGCAGCGTTGGGGCAGAAGGAACCTACGAGCAGTACTTC.

The genes are TRBV20-1 and TRBJ1-1; D is ambiguous. The CDR3 is 16 residues long. The germline V gene encodes CDR1 DFQATT and CDR2 SNEGSKA (reference sequence). Between the trimmed V and J ends, which lost 3 bases and 0 bases, there was a span of 17 bases. The DNA of the CDR3 is TGCAGTGCTAGTACCCATCGACTCACGATGAACACTGAAGCTTTCTTT. Protein product: CSASTHRLTMNTEAFF.

The sample holds one count of this clone. The V call is TRBV24-1, the J call TRBJ2-1; D is perhaps TRBD1 (6 bases). Germline V gene lookup returns CDR1 KGHDR and CDR2 SFDVKD. Between the trimmed V and J ends, which lost 7 bases and 6 bases, there was a span of 12 bases. CDR3 length: 13 amino acids. CDR3: CATSLQGSNEQFF. CDR3 DNA: TGTGCCACCAGCCTCCAGGGGTCCAATGAGCAGTTCTTC.

This clone was recorded once. The rearrangement links TRBV4-3 to TRBJ2-1; 9 bases line up with TRBD1. Germline V gives CDR1 LGHNA, CDR2 YSLEER. The V segment lost 3 bases and the J segment 7 bases; nucleotides outside the gene matches: 7. This CDR3 region has 15 residues. CDR3 in DNA: TGCGCCAGCAGCCAGGACAGGGGCGCGACGAATGAGCAGTTCTTC. Residues: CASSQDRGATNEQFF.

In its sample, this clone was seen a few times. The rearrangement links TRBV1 to TRBJ1-1. TRBV1 is termed a pseudogene. The length of the CDR3 is 17 residues. The chain's CDR3 is CTSSQDTGSGVNTEAFF. The CDR3, as DNA: TGCACCAGCAGCCAAGATACGGGGTCGGGCGTGAACACTGAAGCTTTCTTT.

The rearrangement links TRBV7-9 to TRBJ1-4, with D unclear. CDR1 SEHNR and CDR2 FQNEAQ come from the germline V gene (reference sequence). The CDR3 length is 14 residues. V was shortened by 4 bases and J by 8 bases, with 14 bases between the two germline ends. CDR3 sequence (DNA): TGTGCCAGCAGCTCCGCGGCAGCTTTGGAAAAACTGTTTTTT. Translation: CASSSAAALEKLFF.

The chain uses TRBV6-5 and TRBJ1-3, with 7 bases aligning to TRBD1. Germline V gives CDR1 MNHEY, CDR2 SVGAGI. The CDR3 is made up of 15 amino acids. With V trimmed by 2 bases and J by 2 bases, 3 bases remained unmatched. The CDR3 loop reads CASSYRTGPGNTIYF. The DNA of the CDR3 is TGTGCCAGCAGTTACCGGACAGGCCCTGGAAACACCATATATTTT.

The CDR3 sequence is CASSDSVGEKLFF. CDR3 coding DNA: TGTGCCAGCAGTGACTCGGTAGGGGAAAAACTGTTTTTT. The chain carries TRBV6-4 and TRBJ1-4; D gene unclear. The CDR3 spans 13 residues. The germline V gene encodes CDR1 MRHNA and CDR2 SNTAGT. Trimming pared 0 bases from V and 8 bases from J, leaving 7 bases between.

This chain links TRBV7-2 with TRBJ2-7; D is possibly TRBD2 (7 bases). CDR1 is SGHTA, CDR2 FQGNSA, per germline. This CDR3 comprises 14 residues. V lost 4 bases, J lost 2 bases, and 12 bases lay in between. The CDR3 DNA follows: TGTGCCAGCAGCTCAACGGGGGGCGCCTACGAGCAGTACTTC. Encoded protein: CASSSTGGAYEQYF.

V usage is TRBV3-1 (or the pseudogene TRBV3-2) and J usage is TRBJ2-7; D possibly matches TRBD1 or TRBD2 (6 bases each). The CDR3 sequence is 13 residues long. Germline lookup yields CDR1 LGHDT and CDR2 YNNKEL (reference sequence). V lost 2 bases, J lost 5 bases, and 10 bases lay in between. The chain's CDR3 is CASSQSGGHEQYF. In nucleotides, the CDR3 is TGTGCCAGCAGCCAAAGTGGGGGGCACGAGCAGTACTTC.

The chain is built from TRBV6-2 or TRBV6-3 and TRBJ2-1; D is uncertain. The germline V gene encodes CDR1 MNHEY and CDR2 SVGEGT. CDR3 length equals 12 residues. The V gene lost 6 bases and the J gene lost 9 bases, with 12 bases spanning the gap. This chain's CDR3 is CASSSSVGEQFF. The CDR3 DNA sequence: TGTGCCAGCAGCTCCTCTGTGGGTGAGCAGTTCTTC.

On this clone: The junction departs from germline at one end; a sequencing error may be responsible. The chain recombines TRBV7-7 with TRBJ2-2, with 9 bases matching TRBD2. Per germline, CDR1 SSHAT and CDR2 FNYEAQ (reference sequence). This CDR3 is 17 amino acids long. CDR3 protein: CASSSRPRGGATGELFF. CDR3 nucleotides: TGTGCTAGCAGCTCCCGTCCTCGCGGGGGGGCCACCGGGGAGCTGTTTTTT.

The genes are TRBV20-1 and TRBJ2-1; D remains ambiguous. Trimming pared 5 bases from V and 11 bases from J, leaving 13 bases between. This CDR3 has 11 amino acids. Germline assignment: CDR1 DFQATT and CDR2 SNEGSKA (reference sequence). CDR3 nucleotides: TGCAGTGCTGACGACACCGGCCAGCAGTTCTTC. This translates into CSADDTGQQFF.

The chain is built from TRBV2 and TRBJ1-1; D is undetermined. CDR3 length: 14 residues. The germline gives CDR1 SNHLY, CDR2 FYNNEI. Trimming stripped 7 bases from V and 4 bases from J, with 16 bases between. The CDR3 spells CASIRSFRRTEAFF. CDR3 in DNA: TGTGCCAGCATTAGGTCTTTTCGGCGCACTGAAGCTTTCTTT. The full variable domain, its missing parts supplied by reference TRBV2 and TRBJ1-1, is EPEVTQTPSHQVTQMGQEVILRCVPISNHLYFYWYRQILGQKVEFLVSFYNNEISEKSEIFDDQFSVERPDGSNFTLKIRSTKLEDSAMYFCASIRSFRRTEAFFGQGTRLTVV.

This clone was counted once. The rearrangement joins TRBV5-4 to TRBJ2-7, with 7 bases matching TRBD1. V was pared by 3 bases and J by 6 bases, with 3 bases of the junction left unmatched. Germline CDR1 and CDR2: SGHNT and YYREEE (reference sequence). The CDR3 sequence is 12 residues long. The CDR3: CASSSYRGEQYF. CDR3 DNA sequence: TGTGCCAGCAGCTCCTACAGGGGCGAGCAGTACTTC.

Only one count was recorded for this clone. This sequence joins TRBV7-6 and TRBJ1-1; no definite D call. V was pared by 5 bases and J by 8 bases, with 15 bases between. The CDR3 runs 13 residues. Germline-derived CDR1 and CDR2 are SGHVS and FNYEAQ. CDR3 amino acids: CASSPDTVREAFF. The CDR3 bases are TGTGCCAGCAGCCCCGACACCGTCAGAGAAGCTTTCTTT.

This clone was detected only a few times. This chain connects TRBV6-5 to TRBJ1-6; TRBD1 agrees at 12 bases. From germline, CDR1 is MNHEY and CDR2 SVGAGI. The length of the CDR3 is 16 residues. Germline trimming cut 2 bases from V and 10 bases from J; bases unmatched to any gene: 6. CDR3 sequence: CASSYTAGTGGSPLHF. Written as DNA, the CDR3 is TGTGCCAGCAGTTACACCGCCGGGACAGGGGGCTCACCCCTCCACTTT.

The chain employs TRBV10-3 and TRBJ2-1; D not resolved. The CDR3 contains 13 residues. Trimming left V 9 bases short and J 5 bases short, with 14 bases between. Germline V gene lookup returns CDR1 ENHRY and CDR2 SYGVKD. The CDR3: CAISVERNNEQFF. CDR3 nucleotides: TGTGCCATATCAGTCGAACGAAACAATGAGCAGTTCTTC.

The chain has TRBV11-3 and TRBJ1-1; D is undetermined. Trimming took 6 bases from V and 4 from J, leaving 12 bases between them. In germline, CDR1 is SGHNT, CDR2 YENEEA. The CDR3 consists of 13 residues. CDR3 DNA: TGTGCCAGCAGTTCAGGAGGTGGCACTGAAGCTTTCTTT. It translates to CASSSGGGTEAFF.

The chain joins TRBV12-1 to TRBJ1-5. TRBV12-1 is reported as a pseudogene. CDR3 length: 13 amino acids. The CDR3, as DNA: TGTGCCAGCAGCCGGCGATGGTGGCAGCCCCAGCATTTT. It codes for CASSRRWWQPQHF.

This chain uses TRBV12-3 or TRBV12-4 with TRBJ1-6; a possible D gene is TRBD1 (5 bases). Trimming stripped 6 bases from V and 7 bases from J, with 10 bases between. This CDR3 spans 13 amino acids. The CDR3 loop reads CASSRGTNSPLHF. CDR3 DNA sequence: TGTGCCAGCAGCCGCGGGACCAATTCACCCCTCCACTTT.

This chain uses TRBV5-1 with TRBJ2-2; weak D call: TRBD2 (6 bases). V lost 2 bases to trimming and J lost 6 bases, with 8 bases between them. This CDR3 spans 13 amino acids. CDR1 and CDR2 (germline): SGHRS, YFSETQ. The CDR3 coding sequence is TGCGCCAGCAGCTTCGGAGGGTCCGGGGAGCTGTTTTTT. It encodes CASSFGGSGELFF.